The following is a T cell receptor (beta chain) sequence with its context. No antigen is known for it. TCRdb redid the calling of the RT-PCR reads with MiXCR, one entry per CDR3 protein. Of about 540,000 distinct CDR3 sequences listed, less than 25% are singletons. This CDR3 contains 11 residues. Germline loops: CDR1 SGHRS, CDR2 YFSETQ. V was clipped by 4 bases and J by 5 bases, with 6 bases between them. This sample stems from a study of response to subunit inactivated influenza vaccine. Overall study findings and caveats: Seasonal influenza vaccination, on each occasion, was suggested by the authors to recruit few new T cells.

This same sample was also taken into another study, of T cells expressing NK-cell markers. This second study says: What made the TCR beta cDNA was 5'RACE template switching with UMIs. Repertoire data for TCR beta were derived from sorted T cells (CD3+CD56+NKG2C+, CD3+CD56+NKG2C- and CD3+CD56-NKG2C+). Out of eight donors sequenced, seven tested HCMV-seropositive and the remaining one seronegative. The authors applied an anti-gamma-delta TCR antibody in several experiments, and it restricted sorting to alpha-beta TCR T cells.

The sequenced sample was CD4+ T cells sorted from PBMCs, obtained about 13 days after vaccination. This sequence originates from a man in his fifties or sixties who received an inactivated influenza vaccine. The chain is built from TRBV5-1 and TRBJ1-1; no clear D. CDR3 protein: CASSGGTEAFF. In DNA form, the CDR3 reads TGCGCCAGCAGCGGAGGGACTGAAGCTTTCTTT.